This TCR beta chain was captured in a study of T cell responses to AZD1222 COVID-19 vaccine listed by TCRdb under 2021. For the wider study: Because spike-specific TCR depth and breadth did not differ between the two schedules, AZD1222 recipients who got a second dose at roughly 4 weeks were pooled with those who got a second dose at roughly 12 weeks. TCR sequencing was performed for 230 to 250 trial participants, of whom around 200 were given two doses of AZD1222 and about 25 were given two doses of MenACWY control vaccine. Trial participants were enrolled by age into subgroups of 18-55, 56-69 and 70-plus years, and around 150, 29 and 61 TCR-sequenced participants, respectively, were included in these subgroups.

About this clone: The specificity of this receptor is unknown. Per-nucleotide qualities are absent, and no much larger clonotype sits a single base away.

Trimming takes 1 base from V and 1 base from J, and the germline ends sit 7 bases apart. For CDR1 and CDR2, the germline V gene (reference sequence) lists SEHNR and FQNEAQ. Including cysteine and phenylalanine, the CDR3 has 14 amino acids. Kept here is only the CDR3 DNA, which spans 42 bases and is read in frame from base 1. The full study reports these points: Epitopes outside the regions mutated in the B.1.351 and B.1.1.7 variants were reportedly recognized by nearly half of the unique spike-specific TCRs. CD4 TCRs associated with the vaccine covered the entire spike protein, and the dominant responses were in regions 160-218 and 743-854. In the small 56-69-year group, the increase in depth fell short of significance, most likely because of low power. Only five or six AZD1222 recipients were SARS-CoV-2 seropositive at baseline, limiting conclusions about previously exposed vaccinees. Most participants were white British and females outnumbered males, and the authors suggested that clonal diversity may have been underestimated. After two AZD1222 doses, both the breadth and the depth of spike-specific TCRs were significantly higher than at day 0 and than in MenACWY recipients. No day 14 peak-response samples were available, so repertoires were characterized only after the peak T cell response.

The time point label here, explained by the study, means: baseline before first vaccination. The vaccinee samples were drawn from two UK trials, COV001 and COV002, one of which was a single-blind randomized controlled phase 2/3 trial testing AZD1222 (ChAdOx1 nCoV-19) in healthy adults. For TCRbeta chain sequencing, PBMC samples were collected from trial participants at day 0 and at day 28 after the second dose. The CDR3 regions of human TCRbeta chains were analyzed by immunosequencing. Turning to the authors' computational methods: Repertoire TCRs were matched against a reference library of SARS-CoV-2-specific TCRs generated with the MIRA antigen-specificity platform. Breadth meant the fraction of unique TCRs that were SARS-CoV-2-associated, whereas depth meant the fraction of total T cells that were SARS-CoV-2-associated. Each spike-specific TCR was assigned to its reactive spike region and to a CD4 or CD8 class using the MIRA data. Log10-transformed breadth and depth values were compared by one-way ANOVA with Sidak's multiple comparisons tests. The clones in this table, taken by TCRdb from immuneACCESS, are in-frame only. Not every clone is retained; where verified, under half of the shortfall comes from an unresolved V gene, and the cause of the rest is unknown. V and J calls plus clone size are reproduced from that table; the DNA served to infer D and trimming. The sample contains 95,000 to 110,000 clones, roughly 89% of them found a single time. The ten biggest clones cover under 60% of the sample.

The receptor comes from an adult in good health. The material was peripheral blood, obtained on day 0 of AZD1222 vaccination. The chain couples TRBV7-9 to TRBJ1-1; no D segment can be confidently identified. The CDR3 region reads CASSLGAQNTEAFF. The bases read TGTGCCAGCAGCTTAGGAGCCCAGAACACTGAAGCTTTCTTT.